The text below deals with one T cell receptor (beta chain). Its antigen remains unknown. This specimen comes from a study of T-cell reconstitution after alpha-beta-depleted transplantation in children. Study observations and caveats: Most T-cell counts and diversity one year after the transplant came from T cells that were newly produced. Reportedly, only several hundred clones from non-depleted graft cells drove alpha-beta T-cell counts at about two months. Elevated TCRbeta diversity at day 60 was traced, in some patients, to surviving recipient T cells and thymic progenitors.

CDR3 length: 13 residues. Trimming stripped 6 bases from V and 4 bases from J, with 15 bases between. Germline V lookup: CDR1 DFQATT, CDR2 SNEGSKA (reference sequence). Library preparation (for TCRbeta) was performed with unique molecular identifiers. Using its own MiXCR run on the PCR reads, TCRdb lists one record per CDR3 protein. The repertoire holds around 670,000 distinct CDR3 sequences, with around 13% as singletons. The specimen comprised PBMCs, sampled before TCRalphabeta/CD19-depleted stem cell transplant. The chain recombines TRBV20-1 with TRBJ1-1; possibly TRBD1 for D (5 bases). The source of this sequence is a girl under 10 years old with congenital amegakaryocytic thrombocytopenia, due to receive a stem cell transplant. CDR3 protein: CSAKPGWGTEAFF. The CDR3 DNA sequence: TGCAGTGCGAAGCCAGGGTGGGGCACTGAAGCTTTCTTT.